The clone carrying this T cell receptor beta chain was observed a handful of times. As yet, its antigen is unknown. This entry is derived from a study of cytomegalovirus exposure and HLA in healthy donors. Trimming cost V 3 bases and J 2 bases; bases outside gene matches: 12. Germline CDR1 LGHNA, CDR2 YSLEER. The CDR3 runs 17 residues. PCR used 60 Vbeta primers and 13 Jbeta primers. Profiling relied on immunoSEQ multiplex PCR, and the TCRdb table lists in-frame clones only, not all of them. In the table there are around 130,000 clones, 80% of which are singletons. Study-wide results and limits: Near-uniform donor sequencing depth was presumed by presence/absence analyses. The classifier reportedly diagnosed cytomegalovirus status with high sensitivity and specificity. What a later analysis showed was that several of the most significant clusters appeared linked to common viral pathogens. Among CMV-associated TCR beta chains, most appeared HLA-restricted in a later analysis.

Sequencing was done on a sample of PBMCs. The source is a man aged 25 to 45 in good health and CMV-seronegative. The J gene is TRBJ2-7, the V gene TRBV4-3, with TRBD1 identical over 8 bases. CDR3 nucleotide sequence: TGCGCCAGCAGCCAGACGGTGACTCGGGACAGGCCCTACGAGCAGTACTTC. This codes for CASSQTVTRDRPYEQYF.